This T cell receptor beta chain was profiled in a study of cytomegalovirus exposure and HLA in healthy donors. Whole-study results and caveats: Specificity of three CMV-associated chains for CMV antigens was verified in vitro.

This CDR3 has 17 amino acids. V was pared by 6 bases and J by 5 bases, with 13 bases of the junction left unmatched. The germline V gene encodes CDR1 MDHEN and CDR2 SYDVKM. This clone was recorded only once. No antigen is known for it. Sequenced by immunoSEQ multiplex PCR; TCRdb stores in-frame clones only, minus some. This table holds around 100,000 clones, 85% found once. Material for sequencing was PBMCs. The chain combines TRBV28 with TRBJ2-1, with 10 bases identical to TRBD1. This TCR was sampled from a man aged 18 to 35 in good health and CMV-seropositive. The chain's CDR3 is CASSPPLPGQGNNEQFF. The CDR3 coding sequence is TGTGCCAGCAGCCCCCCCCTTCCGGGACAGGGGAACAATGAGCAGTTCTTC.